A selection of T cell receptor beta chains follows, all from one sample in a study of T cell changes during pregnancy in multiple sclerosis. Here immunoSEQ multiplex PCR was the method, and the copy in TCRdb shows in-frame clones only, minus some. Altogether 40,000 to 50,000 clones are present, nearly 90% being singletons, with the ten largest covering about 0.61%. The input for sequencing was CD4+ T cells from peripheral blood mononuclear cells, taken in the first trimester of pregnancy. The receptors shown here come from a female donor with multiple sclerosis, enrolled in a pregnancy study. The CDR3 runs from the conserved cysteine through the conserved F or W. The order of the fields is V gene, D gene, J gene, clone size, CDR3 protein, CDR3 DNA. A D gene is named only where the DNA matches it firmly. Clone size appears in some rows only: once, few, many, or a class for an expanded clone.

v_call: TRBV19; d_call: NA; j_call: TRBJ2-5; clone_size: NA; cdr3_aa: CASSAQGGHQETQYF; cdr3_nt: TGTGCCAGTAGCGCCCAGGGGGGACACCAAGAGACCCAGTACTTC
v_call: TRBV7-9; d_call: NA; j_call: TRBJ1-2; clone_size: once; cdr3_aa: CASSEQEIYGYTF; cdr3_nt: TGTGCCAGCAGCGAACAGGAGATTTATGGCTACACCTTC
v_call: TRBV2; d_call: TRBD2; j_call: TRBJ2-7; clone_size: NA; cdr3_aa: CASSEGLAGAQVEQYF; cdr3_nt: TGTGCCAGCAGTGAGGGACTAGCGGGAGCCCAGGTCGAGCAGTACTTC
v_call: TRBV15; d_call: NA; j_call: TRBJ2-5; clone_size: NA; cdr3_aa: CATSRRSGPAETQYF; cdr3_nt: TGTGCCACCAGCAGGCGCTCTGGGCCGGCGGAGACCCAGTACTTC
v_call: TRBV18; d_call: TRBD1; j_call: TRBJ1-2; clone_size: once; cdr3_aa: CASSRDRGDYGYTF; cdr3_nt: TGTGCCAGCTCACGGGACAGGGGGGACTATGGCTACACCTTC
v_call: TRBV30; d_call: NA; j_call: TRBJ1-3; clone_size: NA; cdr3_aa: CAWSPGTGNTIYF; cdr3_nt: TGTGCCTGGAGCCCAGGGACTGGAAACACCATATATTTT
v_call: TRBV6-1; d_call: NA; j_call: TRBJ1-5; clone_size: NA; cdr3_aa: CASSERGTQPQHF; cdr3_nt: TGTGCCAGCAGTGAACGGGGGACGCAGCCCCAGCATTTT
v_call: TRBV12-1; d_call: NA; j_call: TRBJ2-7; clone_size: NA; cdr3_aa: CASSTPSRDRFYEQYF; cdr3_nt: TGTGCCAGCAGCACTCCGTCCAGGGACAGATTTTACGAGCAGTACTTC
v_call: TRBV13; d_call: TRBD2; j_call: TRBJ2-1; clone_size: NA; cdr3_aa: CAGRASGSHEQFF; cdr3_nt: TGTGCCGGAAGGGCTAGCGGGAGTCATGAGCAGTTCTTC
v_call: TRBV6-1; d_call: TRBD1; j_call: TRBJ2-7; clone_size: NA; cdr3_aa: CASRIGQDSNYEQYF; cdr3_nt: TGTGCCAGCAGGATCGGACAGGATAGTAACTACGAGCAGTACTTC
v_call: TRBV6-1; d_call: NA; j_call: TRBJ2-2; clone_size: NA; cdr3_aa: CASSDGGANTGELFF; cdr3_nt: TGTGCCAGCAGTGACGGGGGAGCGAACACCGGGGAGCTGTTTTTT
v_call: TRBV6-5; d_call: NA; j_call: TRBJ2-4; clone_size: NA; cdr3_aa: CASSYSRAGAKNIQYF; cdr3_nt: TGTGCCAGCAGTTACTCAAGGGCGGGAGCCAAAAACATTCAGTACTTC
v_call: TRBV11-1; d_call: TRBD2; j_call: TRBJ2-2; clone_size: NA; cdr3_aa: CASSLLAGGGTGELFF; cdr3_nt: TGTGCCAGCAGCTTACTAGCGGGAGGAGGGACCGGGGAGCTGTTTTTT
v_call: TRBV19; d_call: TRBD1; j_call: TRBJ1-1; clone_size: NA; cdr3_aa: CASSPGGVNTEAFF; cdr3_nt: TGTGCCAGTAGCCCAGGGGGTGTGAACACTGAAGCTTTCTTT
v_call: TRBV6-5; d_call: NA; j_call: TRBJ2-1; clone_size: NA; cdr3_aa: CASRDRSYNEQFF; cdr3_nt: TGTGCCAGCAGGGACAGAAGTTACAATGAGCAGTTCTTC
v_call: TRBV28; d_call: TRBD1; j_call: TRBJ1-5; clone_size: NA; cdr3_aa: CASSLLDRDNQPQHF; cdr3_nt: TGTGCCAGCAGTTTACTTGACAGGGATAATCAGCCCCAGCATTTT
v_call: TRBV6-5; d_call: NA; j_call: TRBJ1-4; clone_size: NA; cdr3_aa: CASSYTVNEKLFF; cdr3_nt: TGTGCCAGCAGTTACACAGTTAATGAAAAACTGTTTTTT
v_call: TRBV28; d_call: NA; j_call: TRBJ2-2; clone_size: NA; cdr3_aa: CASTELAGGELFF; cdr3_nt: TGTGCCAGCACCGAACTAGCAGGCGGGGAGCTGTTTTTT
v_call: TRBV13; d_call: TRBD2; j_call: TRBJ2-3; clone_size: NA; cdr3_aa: CASSLVLAGNTDTQYF; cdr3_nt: TGTGCCAGCAGCTTAGTCCTAGCGGGAAATACAGATACGCAGTATTTT
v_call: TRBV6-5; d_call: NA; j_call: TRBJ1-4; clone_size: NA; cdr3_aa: CASSSGWGGEKLFF; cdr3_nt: TGTGCCAGCAGTTCAGGGTGGGGGGGTGAAAAACTGTTTTTT
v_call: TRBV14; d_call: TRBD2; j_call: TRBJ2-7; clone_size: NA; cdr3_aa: CASSPLAGSLPEQYF; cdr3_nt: TGTGCCAGCAGCCCATTAGCGGGAAGTCTCCCCGAGCAGTACTTC
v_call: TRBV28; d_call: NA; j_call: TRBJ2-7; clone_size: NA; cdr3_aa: CASTLSGSTYEQYF; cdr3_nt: TGTGCCAGCACTTTAAGCGGGTCGACCTACGAGCAGTACTTC
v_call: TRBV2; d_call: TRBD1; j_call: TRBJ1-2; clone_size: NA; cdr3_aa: CASSQQGADGYTF; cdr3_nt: TGTGCCAGCAGTCAACAGGGGGCAGATGGCTACACCTTC
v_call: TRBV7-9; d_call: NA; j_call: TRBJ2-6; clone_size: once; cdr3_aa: CASSLARRESGANVLTF; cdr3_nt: TGTGCCAGCAGCTTAGCGCGGCGGGAATCTGGGGCCAACGTCCTGACTTTC
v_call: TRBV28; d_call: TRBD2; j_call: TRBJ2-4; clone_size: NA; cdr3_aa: CAGSQSAGVLAKNIQYF; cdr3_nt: TGTGCCGGATCTCAATCGGCGGGAGTATTAGCCAAAAACATTCAGTACTTC
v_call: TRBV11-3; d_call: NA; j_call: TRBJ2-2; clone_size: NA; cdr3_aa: CASSRSGRGTGELFF; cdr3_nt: TGTGCCAGCAGCCGGTCGGGCAGGGGTACCGGGGAGCTGTTTTTT
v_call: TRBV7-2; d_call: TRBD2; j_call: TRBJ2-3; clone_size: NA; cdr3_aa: CASSLRTSGSTDTQYF; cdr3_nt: TGTGCCAGCAGCCTCAGGACTAGCGGGAGCACAGATACGCAGTATTTT
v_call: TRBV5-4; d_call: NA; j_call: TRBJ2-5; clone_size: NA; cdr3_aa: CASSMVPDTAGETQYF; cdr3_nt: TGTGCCAGCAGCATGGTGCCCGACACGGCGGGGGAGACCCAGTACTTC
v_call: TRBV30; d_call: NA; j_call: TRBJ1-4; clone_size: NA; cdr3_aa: CAWSSGVTNEKLFF; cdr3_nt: TGTGCCTGGAGTTCAGGGGTGACTAATGAAAAACTGTTTTTT
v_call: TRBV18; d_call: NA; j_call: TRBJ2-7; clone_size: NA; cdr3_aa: CASSPEGFYEQYF; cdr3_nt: TGTGCCAGCTCACCAGAGGGCTTTTACGAGCAGTACTTC
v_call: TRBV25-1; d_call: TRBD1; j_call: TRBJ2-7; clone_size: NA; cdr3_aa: CASSPRTGSYEQYF; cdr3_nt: TGTGCCAGCAGTCCCCGGACAGGGTCCTACGAGCAGTACTTC
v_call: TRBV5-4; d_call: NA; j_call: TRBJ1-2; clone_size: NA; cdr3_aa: CASSYGQNYGYTF; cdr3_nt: TGTGCCAGCAGCTATGGACAGAACTATGGCTACACCTTC
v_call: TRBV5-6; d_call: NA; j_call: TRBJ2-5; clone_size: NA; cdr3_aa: CASSLTSRPGETQYF; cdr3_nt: TGTGCCAGCAGCTTGACTAGTAGACCCGGAGAGACCCAGTACTTC
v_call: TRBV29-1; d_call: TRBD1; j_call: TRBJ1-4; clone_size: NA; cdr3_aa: CSVNSGQAMGEKLFF; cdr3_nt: TGCAGCGTTAACTCTGGACAGGCTATGGGTGAAAAACTGTTTTTT
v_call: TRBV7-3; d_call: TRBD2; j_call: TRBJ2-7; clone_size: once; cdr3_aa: CASSSGLAGVDEQYF; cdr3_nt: TGTGCCAGCAGCTCCGGGCTAGCGGGAGTAGACGAGCAGTACTTC
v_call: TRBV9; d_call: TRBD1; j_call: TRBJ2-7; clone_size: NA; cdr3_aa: CASSSGTGVEQYF; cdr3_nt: TGTGCCAGCAGCTCCGGGACAGGGGTCGAGCAGTACTTC
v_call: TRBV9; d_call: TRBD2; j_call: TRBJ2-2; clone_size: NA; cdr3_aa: CASSLGLAGGAGELFF; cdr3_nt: TGTGCCAGCAGCCTGGGACTAGCGGGAGGTGCCGGGGAGCTGTTTTTT
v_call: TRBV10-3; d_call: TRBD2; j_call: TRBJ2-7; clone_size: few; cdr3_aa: CAIRPGLAGQYEQYF; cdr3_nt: TGTGCCATCAGGCCTGGACTAGCGGGACAATACGAGCAGTACTTC
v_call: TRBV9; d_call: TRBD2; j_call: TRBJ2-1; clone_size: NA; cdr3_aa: CASSGRLEREGRSYNEQFF; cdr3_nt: TGTGCCAGCAGCGGTCGACTCGAGCGGGAGGGCCGTTCCTACAATGAGCAGTTCTTC
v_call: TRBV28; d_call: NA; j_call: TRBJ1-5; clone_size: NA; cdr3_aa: CASIGPRSGNQPQHF; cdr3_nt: TGTGCCAGCATCGGACCAAGGAGCGGAAATCAGCCCCAGCATTTT
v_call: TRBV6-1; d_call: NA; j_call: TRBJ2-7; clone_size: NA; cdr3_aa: CASDRRPYEQYF; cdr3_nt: TGTGCCAGCGACAGGAGACCCTACGAGCAGTACTTC
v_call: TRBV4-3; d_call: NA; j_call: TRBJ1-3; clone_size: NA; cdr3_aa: CASSQDPQGSSSGNTIYF; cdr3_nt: TGCGCCAGCAGCCAAGACCCACAGGGCTCAAGCTCTGGAAACACCATATATTTT
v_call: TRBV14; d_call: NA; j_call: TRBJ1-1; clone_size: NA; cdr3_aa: CASSRLENTEAFF; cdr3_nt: TGTGCCAGCAGTCGCCTAGAGAACACTGAAGCTTTCTTT
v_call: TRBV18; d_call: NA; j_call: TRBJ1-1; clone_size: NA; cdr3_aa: CASRISVIERENTEAFF; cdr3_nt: TGTGCCAGCCGGATCTCGGTTATCGAGCGAGAAAACACTGAAGCTTTCTTT
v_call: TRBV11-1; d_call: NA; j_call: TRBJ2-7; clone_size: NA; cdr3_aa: CASSLTVGRNEQYF; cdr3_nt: TGTGCCAGCAGCTTAACGGTAGGGAGAAACGAGCAGTACTTC
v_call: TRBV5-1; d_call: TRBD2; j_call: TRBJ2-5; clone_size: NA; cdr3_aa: CASSRGTSGQETQYF; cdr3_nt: TGCGCCAGCAGCAGGGGGACTAGCGGCCAAGAGACCCAGTACTTC
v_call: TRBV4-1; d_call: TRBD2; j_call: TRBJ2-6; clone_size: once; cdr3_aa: CASSQVTSGSGANVLTF; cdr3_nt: TGCGCCAGCAGCCAAGTCACTAGCGGGTCCGGGGCCAACGTCCTGACTTTC
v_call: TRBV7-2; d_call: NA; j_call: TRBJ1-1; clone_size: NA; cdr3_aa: CASSPTFRTEAFF; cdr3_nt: TGTGCCAGCAGTCCGACTTTTCGGACTGAAGCTTTCTTT
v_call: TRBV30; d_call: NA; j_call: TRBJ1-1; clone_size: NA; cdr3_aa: CAWNLPGGTEAFF; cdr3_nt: TGTGCCTGGAACCTACCGGGGGGCACTGAAGCTTTCTTT
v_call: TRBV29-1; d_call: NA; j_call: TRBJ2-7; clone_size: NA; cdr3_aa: CSVISIADEQYF; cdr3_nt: TGCAGCGTTATTTCGATAGCGGACGAGCAGTACTTC
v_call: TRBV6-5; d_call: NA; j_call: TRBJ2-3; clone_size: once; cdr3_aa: CASSSWGLSDTQYF; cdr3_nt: TGTGCCAGCAGCTCCTGGGGCCTCTCAGATACGCAGTATTTT
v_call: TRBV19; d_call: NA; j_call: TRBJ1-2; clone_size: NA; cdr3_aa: CATAAEVLGYTF; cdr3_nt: TGTGCCACCGCGGCGGAGGTTCTTGGCTACACCTTC
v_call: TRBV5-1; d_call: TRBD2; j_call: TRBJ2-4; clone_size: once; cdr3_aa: CASSLGQGFTSGSPNKNIQYF; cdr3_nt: TGCGCCAGCAGCTTGGGCCAGGGTTTCACTAGCGGGAGTCCGAACAAAAACATTCAGTACTTC